The rows below give T cell receptor beta chains drawn from one sample of a study of vaccination and CD4 T cells after COVID-19. These receptors have no known antigen. Each CDR3 protein gets one entry after TCRdb re-called the PCR reads with MiXCR. The table lists roughly 19,000 distinct CDR3 sequences, roughly 50% of them singletons, with roughly 6.2% in the top ten. The sample comprised CD4+ T cells from blood, cultured in vitro. These receptors were taken from a human donor who had recovered from COVID-19. Both conserved end residues are part of each CDR3. The D gene is left open where the match is weak. Size tells how often a clone was seen (once, few, many) or the class of an expanded clone, and some rows leave it out.

V,D,J,size,DNA,CDR3
TRBV20-1,TRBD1,TRBJ2-6,.,TGCAGTGCTAGTCCACAGGGGAACGGGGCCAACGTCCTGACTTTC,CSASPQGNGANVLTF
TRBV11-3,TRBD2,TRBJ2-2,.,TGTGCCAGCAGCCCAAGACTAGCGGGAGAAACCGGGGAGCTGTTTTTT,CASSPRLAGETGELFF
TRBV6-5,TRBD1,TRBJ2-1,.,TGTGCCAGCAGTTTCACAGGGGCTGGCTCCAATGAGCAGTTCTTC,CASSFTGAGSNEQFF
TRBV19,TRBD1,TRBJ2-5,.,TGTGCCAGTAGTATCTGGACAGGGGGCGGCTCAGAGACCCAGTACTTC,CASSIWTGGGSETQYF
TRBV10-3,.,TRBJ1-1,few,TGTGCCATCAGTCAACAGGGGAACACTGAAGCTTTCTTT,CAISQQGNTEAFF
TRBV7-3,.,TRBJ2-2,.,TGTGCCAGCAGCCCCTCGGGACAAATGGAGCTGTTTTTT,CASSPSGQMELFF
TRBV5-4,.,TRBJ2-2,few,TGTGCCAGCAGCTTATTGGCAGGGGCGAACGGGGAGCTGTTTTTT,CASSLLAGANGELFF
TRBV11-2,TRBD1,TRBJ1-2,.,TGTGCCAGCAGACGACAGGGGAACTATGGCTACACCTTC,CASRRQGNYGYTF
TRBV24-1,TRBD1,TRBJ2-5,few,TGTGCCACCAGTGACAAAACAGGGGTATGGGAGACCCAGTACTTC,CATSDKTGVWETQYF
TRBV27,.,TRBJ1-1,.,TGTGCCAGCAGTTCCTCGACTTTGAACACTGAAGCTTTCTTT,CASSSSTLNTEAFF
TRBV24-1,TRBD2,TRBJ2-5,few,TGTGCCACCAGTGATTCTTCGCCTAGCGGGAGCTGGGGGGAGACCCAGTACTTC,CATSDSSPSGSWGETQYF
TRBV27,.,TRBJ1-6,few,TGTGCCAGCAGCGGGTCTCGCAATAATTCACCCCTCCACTTT,CASSGSRNNSPLHF
TRBV6-5,.,TRBJ2-1,.,TGTGCCAGCAGTTACTCTCCTGGCAATGAGCAGTTCTTC,CASSYSPGNEQFF
TRBV7-2,TRBD1,TRBJ2-7,.,TGTGCCAGCAGCTTAGGGGACAGGGCTGGTGGGCAGTACTTC,CASSLGDRAGGQYF
TRBV16,.,TRBJ1-5,.,TGTGCCAGCAGCCAATCAAACACTCTCAATCAGCCCCAGCATTTT,CASSQSNTLNQPQHF